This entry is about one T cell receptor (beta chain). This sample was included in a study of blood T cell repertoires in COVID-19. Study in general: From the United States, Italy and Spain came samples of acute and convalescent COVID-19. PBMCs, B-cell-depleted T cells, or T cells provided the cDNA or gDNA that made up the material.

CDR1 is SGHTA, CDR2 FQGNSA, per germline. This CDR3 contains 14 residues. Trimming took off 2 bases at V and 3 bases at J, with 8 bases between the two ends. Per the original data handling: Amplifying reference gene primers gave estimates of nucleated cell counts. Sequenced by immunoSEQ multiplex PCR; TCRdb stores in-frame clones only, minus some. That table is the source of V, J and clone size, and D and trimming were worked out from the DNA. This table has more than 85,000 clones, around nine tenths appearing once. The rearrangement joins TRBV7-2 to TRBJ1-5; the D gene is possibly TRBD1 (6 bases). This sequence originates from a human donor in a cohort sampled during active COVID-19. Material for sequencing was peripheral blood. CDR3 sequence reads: CASSLQGNNQPQHF. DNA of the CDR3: TGTGCCAGCAGCTTACAGGGGAACAATCAGCCCCAGCATTTT. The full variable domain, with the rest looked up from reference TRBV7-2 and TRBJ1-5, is GAGVSQSPSNKVTEKGKDVELRCDPISGHTALYWYRQSLGQGLEFLIYFQGNSAPDKSGLPSDRFSAERTGGSVSTLTIQRTQQEDSAVYLCASSLQGNNQPQHFGDGTRLSIL.